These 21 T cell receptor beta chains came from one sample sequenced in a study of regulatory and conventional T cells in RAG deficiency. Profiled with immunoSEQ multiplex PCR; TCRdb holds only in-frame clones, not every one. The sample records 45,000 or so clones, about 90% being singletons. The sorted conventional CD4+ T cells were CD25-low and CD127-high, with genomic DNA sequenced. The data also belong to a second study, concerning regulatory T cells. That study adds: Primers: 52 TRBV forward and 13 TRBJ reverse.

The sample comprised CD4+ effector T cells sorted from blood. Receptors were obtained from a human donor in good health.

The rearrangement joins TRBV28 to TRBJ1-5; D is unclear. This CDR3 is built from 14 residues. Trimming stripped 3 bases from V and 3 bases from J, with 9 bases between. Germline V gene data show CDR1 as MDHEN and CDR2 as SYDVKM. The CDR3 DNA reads TGTGCCAGCAGTTTTGGGGAAATCAATCAGCCCCAGCATTTT. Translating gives CASSFGEINQPQHF.

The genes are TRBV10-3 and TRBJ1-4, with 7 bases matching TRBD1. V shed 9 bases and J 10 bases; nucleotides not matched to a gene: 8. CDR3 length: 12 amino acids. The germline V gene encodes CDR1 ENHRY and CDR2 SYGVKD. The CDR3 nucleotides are TGTGCCATTTCGGACAGGATGGGAAAACTGTTTTTT. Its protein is CAISDRMGKLFF.

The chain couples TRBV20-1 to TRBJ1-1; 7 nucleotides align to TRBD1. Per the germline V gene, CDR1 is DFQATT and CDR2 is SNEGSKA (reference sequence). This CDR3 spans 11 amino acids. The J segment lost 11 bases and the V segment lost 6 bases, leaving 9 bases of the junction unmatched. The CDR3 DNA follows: TGCAGTGCCGCAAGACAGGGTAGGGCTTTCTTT. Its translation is CSAARQGRAFF.

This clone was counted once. The CDR3 region has the DNA TGTGCCAGCAGCTCTGGACAGGGGGCGCCGGGCTACACCTTC. It translates to CASSSGQGAPGYTF. The V gene is TRBV11-3, the J gene TRBJ1-2; 11 bases match TRBD1. The CDR3 extends over 14 amino acids. V dropped 4 bases and J dropped 8; count of bases not matched to a gene: 6. Germline V gene lookup returns CDR1 SGHNT and CDR2 YENEEA.

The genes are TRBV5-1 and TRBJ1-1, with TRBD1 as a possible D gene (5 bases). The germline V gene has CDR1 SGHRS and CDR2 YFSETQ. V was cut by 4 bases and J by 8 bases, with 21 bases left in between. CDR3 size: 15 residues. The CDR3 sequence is CASSIGGAGTREAFF. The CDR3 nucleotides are TGCGCCAGCAGCATAGGTGGGGCGGGCACCAGGGAAGCTTTCTTT.

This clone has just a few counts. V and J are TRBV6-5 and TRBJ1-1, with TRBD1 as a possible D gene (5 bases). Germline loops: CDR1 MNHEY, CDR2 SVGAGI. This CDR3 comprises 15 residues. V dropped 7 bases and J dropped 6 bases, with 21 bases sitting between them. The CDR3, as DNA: TGTGCCAGCATTTCAGCCCGCCAGGGCTTTTCTGAAGCTTTCTTT. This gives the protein CASISARQGFSEAFF.

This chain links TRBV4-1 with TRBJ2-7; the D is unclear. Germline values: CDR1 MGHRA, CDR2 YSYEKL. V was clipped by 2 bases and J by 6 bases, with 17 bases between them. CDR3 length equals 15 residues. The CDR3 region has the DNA TGCGCCAGCAGCCAAACCGTACTTTTCCCCTCCGAGCAGTACTTC. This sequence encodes CASSQTVLFPSEQYF.

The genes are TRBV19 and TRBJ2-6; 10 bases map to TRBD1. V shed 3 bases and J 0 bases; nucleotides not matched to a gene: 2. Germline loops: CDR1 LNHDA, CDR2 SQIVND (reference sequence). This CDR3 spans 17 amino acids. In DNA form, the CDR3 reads TGTGCCAGTAGTATTGGGACAGGGGTCTCTGGGGCCAACGTCCTGACTTTC. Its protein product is CASSIGTGVSGANVLTF.

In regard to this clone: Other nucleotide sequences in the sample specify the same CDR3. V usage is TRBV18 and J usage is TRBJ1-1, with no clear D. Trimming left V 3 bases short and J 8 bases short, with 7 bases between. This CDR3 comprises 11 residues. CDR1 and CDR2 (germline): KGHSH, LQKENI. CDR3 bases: TGTGCCAGCTCACCGGAAAGGGAAGCTTTCTTT. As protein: CASSPEREAFF. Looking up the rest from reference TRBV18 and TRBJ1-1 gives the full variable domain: NAGVMQNPRHLVRRRGQEARLRCSPMKGHSHVYWYRQLPEEGLKFMVYLQKENIIDESGMPKERFSAEFPKEGPSILRIQQVVRGDSAAYFCASSPEREAFFGQGTRLTVV.

Here the CDR3 reads CASSEGQGYGYTF. CDR3 DNA sequence: TGTGCCAGCAGTGAGGGGCAGGGGTATGGCTACACCTTC. This sequence joins TRBV2 and TRBJ1-2; perhaps TRBD1 as D (6 bases). This CDR3 region has 13 residues. Trimming stripped 3 bases from V and 5 bases from J, with 10 bases between. CDR1 is SNHLY and CDR2 is FYNNEI in the germline V gene.

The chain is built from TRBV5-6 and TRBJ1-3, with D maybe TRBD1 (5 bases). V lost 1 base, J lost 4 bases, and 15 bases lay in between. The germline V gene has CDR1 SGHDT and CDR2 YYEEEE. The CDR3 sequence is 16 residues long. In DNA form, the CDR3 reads TGTGCCAGCAGCTTGATCAGGGTAGATCTCGGAAACACCATATATTTT. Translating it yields CASSLIRVDLGNTIYF.

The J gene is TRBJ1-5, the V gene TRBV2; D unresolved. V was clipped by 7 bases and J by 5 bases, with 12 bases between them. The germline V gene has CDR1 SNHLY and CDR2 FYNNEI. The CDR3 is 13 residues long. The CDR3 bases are TGTGCCAGCAAGGGCGGCAGCCATCAGCCCCAGCATTTT. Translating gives CASKGGSHQPQHF.

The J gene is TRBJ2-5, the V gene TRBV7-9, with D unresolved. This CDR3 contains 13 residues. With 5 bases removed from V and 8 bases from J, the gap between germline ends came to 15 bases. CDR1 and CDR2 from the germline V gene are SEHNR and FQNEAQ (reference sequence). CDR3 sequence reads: CASSQSAQGTQYF. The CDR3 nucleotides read TGTGCCAGCAGCCAAAGCGCTCAAGGAACCCAGTACTTC.

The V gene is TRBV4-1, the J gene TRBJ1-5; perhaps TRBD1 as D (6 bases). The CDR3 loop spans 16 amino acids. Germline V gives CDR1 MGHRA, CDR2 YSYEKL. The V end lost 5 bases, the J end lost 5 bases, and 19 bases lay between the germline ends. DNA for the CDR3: TGCGCCAGCAGCACTCCAGGACAGAAACGGGATCAGCCCCAGCATTTT. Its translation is CASSTPGQKRDQPQHF.

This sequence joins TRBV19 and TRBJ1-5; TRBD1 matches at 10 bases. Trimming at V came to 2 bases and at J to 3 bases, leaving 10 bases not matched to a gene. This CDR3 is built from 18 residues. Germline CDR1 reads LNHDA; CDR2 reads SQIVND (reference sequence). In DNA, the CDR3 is TGTGCCAGTAGTATACAGGCGACAGGGGGCGTCGCCAATCAGCCCCAGCATTTT. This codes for CASSIQATGGVANQPQHF.

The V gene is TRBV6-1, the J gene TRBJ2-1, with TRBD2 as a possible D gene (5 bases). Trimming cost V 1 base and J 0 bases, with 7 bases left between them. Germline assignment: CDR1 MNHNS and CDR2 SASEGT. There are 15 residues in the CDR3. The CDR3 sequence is CASSEVGGSYNEQFF. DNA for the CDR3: TGTGCCAGCAGTGAAGTAGGAGGCTCCTACAATGAGCAGTTCTTC.

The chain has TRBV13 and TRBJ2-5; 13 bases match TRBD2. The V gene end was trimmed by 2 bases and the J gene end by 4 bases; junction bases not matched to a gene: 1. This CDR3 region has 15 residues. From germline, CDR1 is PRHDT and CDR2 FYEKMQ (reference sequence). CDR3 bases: TGTGCCAGCAGCTTAAGACTAGCGGGAGGAGAGACCCAGTACTTC. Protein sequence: CASSLRLAGGETQYF.

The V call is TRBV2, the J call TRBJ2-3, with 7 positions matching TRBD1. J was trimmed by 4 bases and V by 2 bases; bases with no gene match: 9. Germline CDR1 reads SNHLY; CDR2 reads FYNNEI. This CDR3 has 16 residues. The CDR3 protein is CASSELTGVRADTQYF. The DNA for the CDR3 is TGTGCCAGCAGTGAACTAACAGGGGTGAGAGCAGATACGCAGTATTTT.

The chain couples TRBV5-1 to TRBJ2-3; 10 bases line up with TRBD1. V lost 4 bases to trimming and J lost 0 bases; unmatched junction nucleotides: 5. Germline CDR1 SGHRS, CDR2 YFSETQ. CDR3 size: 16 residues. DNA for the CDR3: TGCGCCAGCAGCCCTCCGGGACAGGGGAGCACAGATACGCAGTATTTT. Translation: CASSPPGQGSTDTQYF.

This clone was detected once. CDR3 sequence reads: CASSGTGTYEQYF. As DNA, the CDR3 is TGTGCCAGCAGCGGGACAGGGACCTACGAGCAGTACTTC. The chain combines TRBV11-2 with TRBJ2-7, with 9 bases fitting TRBD1. The CDR3 sequence is 13 residues long. In germline, CDR1 is SGHAT, CDR2 FQNNGV. Trimming took 5 bases from V and 2 from J; bases not matched to a gene: 1.

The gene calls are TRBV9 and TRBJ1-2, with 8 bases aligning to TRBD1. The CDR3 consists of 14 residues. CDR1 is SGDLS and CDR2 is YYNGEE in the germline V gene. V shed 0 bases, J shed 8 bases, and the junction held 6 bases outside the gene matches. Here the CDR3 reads CASSVEAGGWGYTF. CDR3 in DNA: TGTGCCAGCAGCGTAGAGGCAGGGGGCTGGGGCTACACCTTC.